This TCR beta chain originates from a study of control samples from healthy donors and cancer patients. Trimming left V 2 bases short and J 4 bases short, with 6 bases between. The germline gives CDR1 SGHTA, CDR2 FQGNSA. CDR3 length equals 13 residues. Only in-frame clones appear in the TCRdb table, and some are missing; sequencing was by immunoSEQ multiplex PCR. The sample lists about 70,000 clones; 70% to 90% were seen once. Sequenced material: PBMCs. The chain is built from TRBV7-2 and TRBJ1-3; D uncertain. This TCR was recovered from a woman in her 50s with head and neck cancer. This chain's CDR3 is CASSLNSGNTIYF. The CDR3 region has the DNA TGTGCCAGCAGCTTAAATTCAGGAAACACCATATATTTT.